The clone carrying this TCR beta chain was counted only a few times. What it binds is not known. Germline CDR1 is SGHVS and CDR2 is FNYEAQ. V gave up 6 bases and J gave up 7 bases, with 21 bases separating them. The CDR3 contains 15 residues. The data derive from a study of identical twins. Findings and caveats of the study: Memory repertoires lacked the insertion deficit that abundant cord blood beta clonotypes showed.

TCRdb independently ran MiXCR on the 5' RACE reads; one entry per CDR3 protein. This sample yields 250,000 to 300,000 distinct CDR3 sequences, of which around 9.7% are seen a single time; roughly 7% belongs to the top ten. Separately, the same data were catalogued under a study of yellow fever vaccine responses in identical twins.

Sequencing was done on a sample of CD8+ T cells sorted from blood. The V call is TRBV7-6, the J call TRBJ2-5, with D perhaps matching TRBD2 (6 bases). This clonotype was obtained from a woman between 18 and 29 years old in good health. CDR3: CASSLSGGDHRTQYF. The CDR3 nucleotides are TGTGCCAGCAGTCTTAGCGGAGGGGACCATCGGACCCAGTACTTC. Complete variable domain (other parts from reference TRBV7-6 and TRBJ2-5): GAGVSQSPRYKVTKRGQDVALRCDPISGHVSLYWYRQALGQGPEFLTYFNYEAQQDKSGLPNDRFSAERPEGSISTLTIQRTEQRDSAMYRCASSLSGGDHRTQYFGPGTRLLVL.